Shown below are 28 T cell receptor beta chains from a single sample sequenced in a study of multiple sclerosis patients with progressive multifocal leukoencephalopathy. Time point here: before natalizumab initiation. The data were produced by immunoSEQ multiplex PCR, yet TCRdb's version contains in-frame clones alone and is incomplete. The sample consists of under 40,000 clones, around 89% of them appearing once. Sequencing used PBMCs. The receptors stem from a human donor with multiple sclerosis.

J is TRBJ2-5 and V is TRBV5-4; D is unclear. Germline lookup yields CDR1 SGHNT and CDR2 YYREEE (reference sequence). The CDR3 contains 15 residues. V dropped 1 base and J dropped 2 bases, with 12 bases sitting between them. The CDR3 DNA sequence: TGTGCCAGCAGCTTGACCCCTGGCGTACAAGAGACCCAGTACTTC. It translates to CASSLTPGVQETQYF.

The genes are TRBV7-9 and TRBJ2-5; 14 nucleotides match TRBD2. The assigned J gene may be wrong: the sequence end matches TRBJ2-7 better. This CDR3 spans 18 amino acids. Germline V CDR1 and CDR2: SEHNR, FQNEAQ (reference sequence). CDR3 DNA: TGTGCCAGCAGCCCGAGCAAGGGACTAGCGGGAGTCTCAAACGAGCAGTACTTC. It codes for CASSPSKGLAGVSNEQYF.

V usage is TRBV19 and J usage is TRBJ2-2; D remains unclear. V lost 5 bases, J lost 5 bases, and 6 bases lay in between. CDR1 is LNHDA and CDR2 is SQIVND in the germline V gene (reference sequence). The CDR3 is 12 residues long. The CDR3 DNA reads TGTGCCAGTAGTTTCCTGACCGGGGAGCTGTTTTTT. It encodes CASSFLTGELFF.

The chain carries TRBV5-1 and TRBJ2-1; 8 bases match TRBD2. V shed 0 bases, J shed 2 bases, and the junction held 13 bases outside the gene matches. The CDR3 runs 19 residues. Germline assignment: CDR1 SGHRS and CDR2 YFSETQ. The CDR3: CASSLAGLAAGGAYNEQFF. CDR3 nucleotide sequence: TGCGCCAGCAGCTTGGCTGGACTGGCCGCCGGGGGGGCCTACAATGAGCAGTTCTTC.

The DNA for the CDR3 is TGTGCCAGTAACAGACTAGCGGGAGGGCCGAACACCGGCAATGAGCAGTTCTTC. The encoded protein is CASNRLAGGPNTGNEQFF. The chain combines TRBV19 with TRBJ2-1; 14 nucleotides match TRBD2. CDR1 and CDR2 from the germline V gene are LNHDA and SQIVND (reference sequence). Trimming took 7 bases from V and 6 from J; bases not matched to a gene: 14. The CDR3 is 18 residues long. Full variable domain (rest looked up from reference TRBV19 and TRBJ2-1): DGGITQSPKYLFRKEGQNVTLSCEQNLNHDAMYWYRQDPGQGLRLIYYSQIVNDFQKGDIAEGYSVSREKKESFPLTVTSAQKNPTAFYLCASNRLAGGPNTGNEQFFGPGTRLTVL.

The chain is built from TRBV6-5 and TRBJ2-7, with TRBD1 matching 8 bases. The CDR3 is 15 amino acids. The junction had 12 bases not matched to a gene; V was cut back by 6 bases and J by 5 bases. Germline V gene lookup returns CDR1 MNHEY and CDR2 SVGAGI. The CDR3 here is CASRATSDRGHEQYF. CDR3 in DNA: TGTGCCAGCAGGGCAACGTCCGACAGGGGCCACGAGCAGTACTTC.

This clone was counted only a few times. The V call is TRBV2, the J call TRBJ1-5; possibly TRBD1 for D (6 bases). With 8 bases removed from V and 5 bases from J, the gap between germline ends came to 13 bases. The CDR3 has 13 amino acids. In germline, CDR1 is SNHLY, CDR2 FYNNEI. The CDR3 spells CASEGRGHQPQHF. As DNA, the CDR3 is TGTGCCAGCGAAGGCAGGGGACATCAGCCCCAGCATTTT. The entire variable domain, with the rest obtained from reference TRBV2 and TRBJ1-5, is as follows: EPEVTQTPSHQVTQMGQEVILRCVPISNHLYFYWYRQILGQKVEFLVSFYNNEISEKSEIFDDQFSVERPDGSNFTLKIRSTKLEDSAMYFCASEGRGHQPQHFGDGTRLSIL.

The chain is built from TRBV6-5 and TRBJ1-4, with a possible D match to TRBD1 (5 bases). The CDR3 runs to 13 residues. The germline gives CDR1 MNHEY, CDR2 SVGAGI. Between the trimmed V and J ends, which lost 5 bases and 13 bases, there was a span of 17 bases. CDR3 loop: CASSEGLSTGLFF. Here the CDR3 DNA reads TGTGCCAGCAGTGAAGGGCTGAGCACAGGACTGTTTTTT.

CDR3 coding DNA: TGTGCCAGCAGTGAAGTGGACGGCACTGAAGCTTTCTTT. This translates into CASSEVDGTEAFF. V and J are TRBV25-1 and TRBJ1-1; D remains unclear. The germline V gene encodes CDR1 MGHDK and CDR2 SYGVNS. Trimming removed 2 bases from V and 4 bases from J, with 8 bases in between. This CDR3 is 13 amino acids long.

This chain uses TRBV4-1 with TRBJ1-1; no clear D gene. The CDR3 is 15 residues long. V gave up 1 base and J gave up 0 bases, with 9 bases separating them. Germline CDR1 and CDR2: MGHRA and YSYEKL. The chain's CDR3 is CASSQATAMNTEAFF. CDR3 nucleotides: TGCGCCAGCAGCCAAGCTACAGCCATGAACACTGAAGCTTTCTTT.

The chain carries TRBV19 and TRBJ1-6; TRBD1 is a possible D gene (5 bases). This CDR3 is built from 14 residues. The germline V gene encodes CDR1 LNHDA and CDR2 SQIVND (reference sequence). V was shortened by 6 bases and J by 7 bases, with 13 bases between the two germline ends. The CDR3, as DNA: TGTGCCAGTAGCCCGACAGTAGAAAATTCACCCCTCCACTTT. The encoded protein is CASSPTVENSPLHF.

The V call is TRBV2, the J call TRBJ1-4, with a tentative D call TRBD1 (5 bases). CDR1 is SNHLY and CDR2 is FYNNEI in the germline V gene. V was trimmed by 2 bases and J by 3 bases, leaving 10 bases between them. CDR3 length: 15 amino acids. This CDR3 is CASSEWDGANEKLFF. CDR3 nucleotide sequence: TGTGCCAGCAGTGAATGGGACGGCGCTAATGAAAAACTGTTTTTT.

This clone was found a few times. This chain joins TRBV5-4 and TRBJ1-2; D unclear. Germline V gives CDR1 SGHNT, CDR2 YYREEE (reference sequence). Trimming cost V 0 bases and J 7 bases, with 4 bases left between them. The CDR3 has 11 amino acids. CDR3 amino acids: CASSLDGGYTF. The CDR3 nucleotides read TGTGCCAGCAGCTTGGATGGTGGCTACACCTTC. Full variable domain (outside the CDR3, taken from reference TRBV5-4 and TRBJ1-2): ETGVTQSPTHLIKTRGQQVTLRCSSQSGHNTVSWYQQALGQGPQFIFQYYREEENGRGNFPPRFSGLQFPNYSSELNVNALELDDSALYLCASSLDGGYTFGSGTRLTVV.

V is TRBV6-1 and J is TRBJ1-1; no definite D call. CDR1 is MNHNS and CDR2 is SASEGT in the germline V gene. This CDR3 is built from 15 residues. With 1 base removed from V and 7 bases from J, the gap between germline ends came to 16 bases. The CDR3, as DNA: TGTGCCAGCAGTGAAGGGGATTCGGAGTATGGTGAAGCTTTCTTT. Translation: CASSEGDSEYGEAFF.

The rearrangement links TRBV7-9 to TRBJ2-4; D call uncertain. CDR1 is SEHNR, CDR2 FQNEAQ, per germline (reference sequence). The V end lost 0 bases, the J end lost 7 bases, and 10 bases lay between the germline ends. The CDR3 runs to 14 residues. This CDR3 reads CASSLAPRVNIQYF. The CDR3 DNA reads as TGTGCCAGCAGCTTAGCGCCTAGGGTTAACATTCAGTACTTC. The full variable domain, rest sourced from reference TRBV7-9 and TRBJ2-4, is DTGVSQNPRHKITKRGQNVTFRCDPISEHNRLYWYRQTLGQGPEFLTYFQNEAQLEKSRLLSDRFSAERPKGSFSTLEIQRTEQGDSAMYLCASSLAPRVNIQYFGAGTRLSVL.

J is TRBJ1-1 and V is TRBV27, with D possibly TRBD1 on 6 matching bases. The V end lost 6 bases, the J end lost 4 bases, and 18 bases lay between the germline ends. The CDR3 runs 15 residues. Germline V gene data show CDR1 as MNHEY and CDR2 as SMNVEV (reference sequence). CDR3 nucleotides: TGTGCCAGCAGCCTAGAAGGGGGGCTGCCCACTGAAGCTTTCTTT. Its protein product is CASSLEGGLPTEAFF.

This clone has only a few counts. V is TRBV29-1 and J is TRBJ2-7; 11 nucleotides match TRBD1. V trimming: 6 bases; J trimming: 6 bases; junction bases outside the gene matches: 7. This CDR3 comprises 13 residues. Germline assignment: CDR1 SQVTM and CDR2 ANQGSEA. Here the CDR3 DNA reads TGCAGCGTACTTGGGGACAGGGGGACCGAGCAGTACTTC. Translation: CSVLGDRGTEQYF.

This chain connects TRBV9 to TRBJ2-1; TRBD2 agrees at 9 bases. Germline V CDR1 and CDR2: SGDLS, YYNGEE. CDR3 size: 13 residues. V lost 2 bases and J lost 6; bases outside the gene matches: 0. The CDR3 DNA follows: TGTGCCAGCAGCGTGACTAGCGGCAATGAGCAGTTCTTC. Its translation is CASSVTSGNEQFF.

This chain connects TRBV7-6 to TRBJ2-7; D possibly corresponds to TRBD1 (5 bases). Germline CDR1 SGHVS, CDR2 FNYEAQ. The length of the CDR3 is 15 residues. V dropped 5 bases and J dropped 0 bases, with 14 bases sitting between them. CDR3 residues: CASSRLAGLSYEQYF. DNA for the CDR3: TGTGCCAGCAGCCGCTTGGCAGGGCTCTCCTACGAGCAGTACTTC.

This clone was seen a handful of times. The V gene is TRBV5-1, the J gene TRBJ2-2; possibly TRBD1 for D (6 bases). The V end lost 3 bases, the J end lost 4 bases, and 10 bases lay between the germline ends. The CDR3 runs 14 residues. The germline V gene has CDR1 SGHRS and CDR2 YFSETQ. The CDR3: CASSYGQSTGELFF. CDR3 nucleotides: TGCGCCAGCAGCTACGGACAGTCCACCGGGGAGCTGTTTTTT.

Regarding this clone: The junction departs from the called germline gene at one end, perhaps through a read error. CDR3 region: CASSRLASGNQETQYF. Here the CDR3 DNA reads TGTGCCAGCAGCCGTCTTGCTAGCGGGAACCAGGAGACCCAGTACTTC. The chain employs TRBV7-9 and TRBJ2-5; TRBD2 matches 9 bases. Germline CDR1 and CDR2: SEHNR and FQNEAQ (reference sequence). CDR3 length equals 16 residues.

V gene TRBV11-2 combines with J gene TRBJ2-7; no reliable D call. Per the germline V gene, CDR1 is SGHAT and CDR2 is FQNNGV. CDR3 length: 18 amino acids. Trimming removed 2 bases from V and 3 bases from J, with 23 bases in between. Here the CDR3 reads CASSLRGIQQRPIYEQYF. CDR3 DNA sequence: TGTGCCAGCAGCTTAAGAGGTATCCAGCAGCGACCAATCTACGAGCAGTACTTC.

This clone was seen once. The chain's CDR3 is CASSVVLGAGELFF. The CDR3 nucleotides read TGTGCCAGCAGCGTAGTCCTAGGGGCCGGGGAGCTGTTTTTT. The rearrangement joins TRBV9 to TRBJ2-2; a possible D gene is TRBD1 (5 bases). Germline CDR1 and CDR2: SGDLS and YYNGEE. V was clipped by 0 bases and J by 6 bases, with 9 bases between them. The CDR3 length is 14 residues.

The chain links TRBV4-3 to TRBJ2-2, with TRBD1 identical over 8 bases. This CDR3 has 14 amino acids. Germline CDR1 is LGHNA and CDR2 is YSLEER. With 3 bases clipped from V and 8 bases from J, the junction kept 5 bases outside the gene matches. In DNA, the CDR3 is TGCGCCAGCAGCCAGAGACAGGGGACTGGGGAGCTGTTTTTT. This gives the protein CASSQRQGTGELFF.

The V gene is TRBV5-5, the J gene TRBJ2-2; D ambiguous. Germline V gene data show CDR1 as SGHKS and CDR2 as YYEKEE (reference sequence). The CDR3 has 12 amino acids. V lost 2 bases, J lost 6 bases, and 5 bases lay in between. CDR3 protein: CASSFQSGELFF. The CDR3 nucleotides read TGTGCCAGCAGCTTCCAATCCGGGGAGCTGTTTTTT.

V and J are TRBV4-1 and TRBJ2-5; TRBD2 might be the D (5 bases). The tail of the sequence fits TRBJ2-7 better, so the J call may be wrong. Germline V lookup: CDR1 MGHRA, CDR2 YSYEKL. The CDR3 is made up of 17 amino acids. The CDR3 protein is CASSQDRGSSSWYEQYF. CDR3 in DNA: TGCGCCAGCAGCCAAGATCGGGGTTCTTCTAGCTGGTACGAGCAGTACTTC.

The chain employs TRBV7-8 and TRBJ2-1, with 11 bases that match TRBD1. Trimming at V came to 5 bases and at J to 4 bases, leaving 4 bases not matched to a gene. CDR1 is SGHVS, CDR2 FQNEAQ, per germline. The CDR3 spans 15 residues. The CDR3 spells CASSPRDRGYNEQFF. The CDR3 bases are TGTGCCAGCAGCCCCCGGGACAGGGGGTACAATGAGCAGTTCTTC.

The CDR3 region has the DNA TGTGCCCGCACGCCCGTGGGAGATAAGAAGACGCGCACAGATACGCAGTATTTT. Encoded protein: CARTPVGDKKTRTDTQYF. The chain uses TRBV30 and TRBJ2-3; D perhaps matches TRBD2 (5 bases). The CDR3 contains 18 residues. V dropped 8 bases and J dropped 1 base, with 28 bases sitting between them. Per germline, CDR1 GTSNPN and CDR2 SVGIG (reference sequence). The full variable domain, with the rest looked up from reference TRBV30 and TRBJ2-3, is SQTIHQWPATLVQPVGSPLSLECTVEGTSNPNLYWYRQAAGRGLQLLFYSVGIGQISSEVPQNLSASRPQDRQFILSSKKLLLSDSGFYLCARTPVGDKKTRTDTQYFGPGTRLTVL.